The sequence of this T cell receptor beta chain was determined in a study of identifying expanded T cells in peripheral blood. No infections or other immune events were documented during collection. CDR3 length: 14 residues. Germline-derived CDR1 and CDR2 are SGHRS and YFSETQ. V was pared by 5 bases and J by 4 bases, with 7 bases of the junction left unmatched. Concerning this clone: Its antigen is undetermined.

Study-wide findings and caveats: Over around two and four weeks, about 15 and 19 clones changed, versus around 1.1 between replicates. Approximately two-week clone count variance significantly increased as total template count grew.

Clones were sequenced by immunoSEQ multiplex PCR, and TCRdb holds only the in-frame ones, with some missing. The sample yields 70,000 to 100,000 clones, around 87% seen once. The origin of this receptor is a person aged 18-70 years in good health. This chain links TRBV5-1 with TRBJ2-7; 9 bases are shared with TRBD1. Input material: blood. This chain's CDR3 is CASRPTGGSYEQYF. The CDR3 bases are TGCGCCAGCAGACCTACAGGGGGCTCGTACGAGCAGTACTTC. Full variable domain (missing parts from reference TRBV5-1 and TRBJ2-7): KAGVTQTPRYLIKTRGQQVTLSCSPISGHRSVSWYQQTPGQGLQFLFEYFSETQRNKGNFPGRFSGRQFSNSRSEMNVSTLELGDSALYLCASRPTGGSYEQYFGPGTRLTVT.